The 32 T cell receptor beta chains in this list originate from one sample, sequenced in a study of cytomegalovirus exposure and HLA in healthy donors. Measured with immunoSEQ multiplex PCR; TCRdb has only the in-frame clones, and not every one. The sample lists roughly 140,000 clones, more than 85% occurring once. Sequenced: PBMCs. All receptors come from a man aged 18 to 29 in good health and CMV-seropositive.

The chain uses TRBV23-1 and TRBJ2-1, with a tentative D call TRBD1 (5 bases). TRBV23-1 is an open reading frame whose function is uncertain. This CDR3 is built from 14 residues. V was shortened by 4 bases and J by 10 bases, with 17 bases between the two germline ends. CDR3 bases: TGCGCCAGCAGTCGAAATGACAGTCTCAGGGAGCAGTTCTTC. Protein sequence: CASSRNDSLREQFF.

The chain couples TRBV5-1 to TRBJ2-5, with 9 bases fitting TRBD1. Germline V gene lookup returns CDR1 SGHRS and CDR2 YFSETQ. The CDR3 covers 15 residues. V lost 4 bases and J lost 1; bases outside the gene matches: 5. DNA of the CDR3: TGCGCCAGCAGCAGCCCACAGGGGGCCCAAGAGACCCAGTACTTC. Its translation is CASSSPQGAQETQYF.

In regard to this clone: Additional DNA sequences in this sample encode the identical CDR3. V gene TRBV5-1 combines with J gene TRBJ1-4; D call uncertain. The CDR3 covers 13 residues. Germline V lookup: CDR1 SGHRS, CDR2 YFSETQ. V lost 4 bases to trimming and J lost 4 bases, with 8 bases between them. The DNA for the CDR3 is TGCGCCAGCAGCCGCGGCAGTAATGAAAAACTGTTTTTT. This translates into CASSRGSNEKLFF.

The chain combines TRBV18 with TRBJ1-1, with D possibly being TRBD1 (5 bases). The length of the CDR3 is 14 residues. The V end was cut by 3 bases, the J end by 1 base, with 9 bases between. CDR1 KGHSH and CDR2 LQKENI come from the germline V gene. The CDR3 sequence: CASSPERGNTEAFF. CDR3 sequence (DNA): TGTGCCAGCTCACCGGAAAGGGGGAACACTGAAGCTTTCTTT.

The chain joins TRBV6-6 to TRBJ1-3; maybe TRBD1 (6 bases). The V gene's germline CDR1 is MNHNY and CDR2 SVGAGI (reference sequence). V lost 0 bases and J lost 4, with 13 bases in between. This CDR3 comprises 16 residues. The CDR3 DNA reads TGTGCCAGCAGTTACTCAGCAGGGGCGGTGGGAAACACCATATATTTT. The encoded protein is CASSYSAGAVGNTIYF.

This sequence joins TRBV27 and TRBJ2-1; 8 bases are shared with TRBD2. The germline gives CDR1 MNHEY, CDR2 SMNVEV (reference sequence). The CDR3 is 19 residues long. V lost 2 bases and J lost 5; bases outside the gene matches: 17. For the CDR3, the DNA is TGTGCCAGCAGTTTAGAGTCCCAAAAACTAGCGGCATCTGACAATGAGCAGTTCTTC. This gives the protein CASSLESQKLAASDNEQFF.

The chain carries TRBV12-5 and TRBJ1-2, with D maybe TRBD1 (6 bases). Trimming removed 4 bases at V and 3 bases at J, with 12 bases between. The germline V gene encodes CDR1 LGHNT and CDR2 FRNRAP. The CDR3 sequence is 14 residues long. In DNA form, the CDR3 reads TGTGCTAGTGGTTCTCCAGGGGTGCACTATGGCTACACCTTC. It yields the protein CASGSPGVHYGYTF.

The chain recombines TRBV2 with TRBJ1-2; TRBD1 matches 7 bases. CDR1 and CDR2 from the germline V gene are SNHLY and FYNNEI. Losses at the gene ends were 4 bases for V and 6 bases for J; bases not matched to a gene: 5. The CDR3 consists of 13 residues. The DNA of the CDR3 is TGTGCCAGCAGTGTACAGGGGCCGAATGGCTACACCTTC. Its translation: CASSVQGPNGYTF. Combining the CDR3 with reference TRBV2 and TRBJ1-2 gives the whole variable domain EPEVTQTPSHQVTQMGQEVILRCVPISNHLYFYWYRQILGQKVEFLVSFYNNEISEKSEIFDDQFSVERPDGSNFTLKIRSTKLEDSAMYFCASSVQGPNGYTFGSGTRLTVV.

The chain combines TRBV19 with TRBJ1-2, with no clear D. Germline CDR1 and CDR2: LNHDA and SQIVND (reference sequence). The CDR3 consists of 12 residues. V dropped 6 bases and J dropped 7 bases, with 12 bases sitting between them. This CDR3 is CASRPEAAGYTF. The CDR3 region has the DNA TGTGCCAGTAGGCCCGAAGCCGCTGGCTACACCTTC.

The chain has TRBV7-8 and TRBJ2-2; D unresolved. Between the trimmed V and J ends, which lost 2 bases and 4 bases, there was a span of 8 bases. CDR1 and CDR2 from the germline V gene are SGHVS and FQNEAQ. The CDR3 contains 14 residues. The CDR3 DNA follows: TGTGCCAGCAGCTTATTGTCGGTCACCGGGGAGCTGTTTTTT. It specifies CASSLLSVTGELFF.

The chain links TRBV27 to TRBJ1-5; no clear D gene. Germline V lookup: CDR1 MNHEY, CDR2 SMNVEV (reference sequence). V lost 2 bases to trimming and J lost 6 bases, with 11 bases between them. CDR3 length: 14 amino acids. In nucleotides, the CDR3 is TGTGCCAGCAGTTTAAAGCCTTTGCTTCAGCCCCAGCATTTT. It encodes CASSLKPLLQPQHF.

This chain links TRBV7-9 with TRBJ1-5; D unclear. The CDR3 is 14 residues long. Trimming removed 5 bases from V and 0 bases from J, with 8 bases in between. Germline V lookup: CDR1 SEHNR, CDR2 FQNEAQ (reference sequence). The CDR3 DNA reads TGTGCCAGCAGCGCTCTCGGTAGCAATCAGCCCCAGCATTTT. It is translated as CASSALGSNQPQHF.

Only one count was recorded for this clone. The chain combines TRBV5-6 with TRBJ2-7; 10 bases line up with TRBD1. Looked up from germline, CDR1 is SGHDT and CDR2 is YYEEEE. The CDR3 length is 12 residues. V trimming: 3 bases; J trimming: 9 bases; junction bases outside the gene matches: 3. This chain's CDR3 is CASSWDRGVQYF. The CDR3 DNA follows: TGTGCCAGCAGCTGGGACAGGGGTGTGCAGTACTTC.

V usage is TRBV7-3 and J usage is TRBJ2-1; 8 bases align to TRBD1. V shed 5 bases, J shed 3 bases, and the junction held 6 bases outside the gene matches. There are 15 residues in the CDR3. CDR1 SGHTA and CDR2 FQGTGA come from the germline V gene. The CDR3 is CASSRTGGVYNEQFF. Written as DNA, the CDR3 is TGTGCCAGCAGCCGAACAGGGGGAGTCTACAATGAGCAGTTCTTC.

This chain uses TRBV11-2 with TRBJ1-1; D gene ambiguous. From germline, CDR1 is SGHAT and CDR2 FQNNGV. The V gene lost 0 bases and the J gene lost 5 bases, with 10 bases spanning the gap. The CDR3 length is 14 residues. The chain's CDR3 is CASSLDWLRTEAFF. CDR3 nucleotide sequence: TGTGCCAGCAGCTTAGATTGGTTGAGGACTGAAGCTTTCTTT.

The CDR3 loop reads CASSDRGGEAFF. The CDR3 coding sequence is TGTGCCAGCAGCGACAGGGGGGGGGAAGCTTTCTTT. This chain connects TRBV27 to TRBJ1-1, with 9 bases matching TRBD1. Unmatched junction bases numbered 4, after V lost 6 bases and J lost 8 bases. The germline V gene has CDR1 MNHEY and CDR2 SMNVEV (reference sequence). The CDR3 is 12 residues long.

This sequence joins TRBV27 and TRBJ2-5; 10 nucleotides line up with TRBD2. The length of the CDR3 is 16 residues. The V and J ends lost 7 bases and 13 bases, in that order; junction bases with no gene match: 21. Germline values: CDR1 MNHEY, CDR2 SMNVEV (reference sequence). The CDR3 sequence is CASTQLGGTSVYQTYF. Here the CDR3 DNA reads TGTGCCAGCACTCAATTGGGGGGGACTAGCGTCTACCAAACGTACTTC.

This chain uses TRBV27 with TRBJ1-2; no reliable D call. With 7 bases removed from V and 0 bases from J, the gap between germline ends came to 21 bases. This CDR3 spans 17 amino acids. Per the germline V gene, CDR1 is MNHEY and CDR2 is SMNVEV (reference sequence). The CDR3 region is CASTQLLGGLPNYGYTF. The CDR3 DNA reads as TGTGCCAGCACCCAATTACTTGGCGGACTACCTAACTATGGCTACACCTTC.

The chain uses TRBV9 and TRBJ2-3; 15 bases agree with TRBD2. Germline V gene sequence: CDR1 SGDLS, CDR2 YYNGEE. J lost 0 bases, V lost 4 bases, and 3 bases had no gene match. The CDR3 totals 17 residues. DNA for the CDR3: TGTGCCAGCAGCCCTGGACTAGCGGGGGGGAGCACAGATACGCAGTATTTT. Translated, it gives CASSPGLAGGSTDTQYF.

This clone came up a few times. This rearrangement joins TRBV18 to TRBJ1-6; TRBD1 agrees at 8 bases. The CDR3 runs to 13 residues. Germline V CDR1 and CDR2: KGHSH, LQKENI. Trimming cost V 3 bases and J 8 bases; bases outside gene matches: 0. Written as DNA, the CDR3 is TGTGCCAGCTCACCGACAGGGGATTCACCCCTCCACTTT. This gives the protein CASSPTGDSPLHF.

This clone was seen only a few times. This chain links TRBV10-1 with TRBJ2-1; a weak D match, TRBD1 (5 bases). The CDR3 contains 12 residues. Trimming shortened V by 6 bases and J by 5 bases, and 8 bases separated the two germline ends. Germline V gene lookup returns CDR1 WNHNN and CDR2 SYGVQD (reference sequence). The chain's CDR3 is CASSRVNNEQFF. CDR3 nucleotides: TGCGCCAGCAGCAGGGTTAACAATGAGCAGTTCTTC.

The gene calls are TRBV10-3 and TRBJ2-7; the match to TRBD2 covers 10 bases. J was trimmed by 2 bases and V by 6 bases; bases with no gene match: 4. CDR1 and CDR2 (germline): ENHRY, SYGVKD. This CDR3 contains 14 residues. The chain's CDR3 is CAIRLAGDAYEQYF. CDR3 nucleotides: TGTGCCATCAGGCTAGCGGGAGACGCCTACGAGCAGTACTTC.

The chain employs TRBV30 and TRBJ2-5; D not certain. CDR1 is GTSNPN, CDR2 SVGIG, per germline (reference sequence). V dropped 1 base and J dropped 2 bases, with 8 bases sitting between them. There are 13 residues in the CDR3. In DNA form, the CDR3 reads TGTGCCTGGAGTGGACTTATACAAGAGACCCAGTACTTC. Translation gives CAWSGLIQETQYF. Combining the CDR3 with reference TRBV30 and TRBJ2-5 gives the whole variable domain SQTIHQWPATLVQPVGSPLSLECTVEGTSNPNLYWYRQAAGRGLQLLFYSVGIGQISSEVPQNLSASRPQDRQFILSSKKLLLSDSGFYLCAWSGLIQETQYFGPGTRLLVL.

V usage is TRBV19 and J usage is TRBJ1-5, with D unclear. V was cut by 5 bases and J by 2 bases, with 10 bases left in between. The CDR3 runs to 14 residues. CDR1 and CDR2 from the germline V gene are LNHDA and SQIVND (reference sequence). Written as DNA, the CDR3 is TGTGCCAGTAGTTTCGGGGTGGGCAATCAGCCCCAGCATTTT. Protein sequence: CASSFGVGNQPQHF.

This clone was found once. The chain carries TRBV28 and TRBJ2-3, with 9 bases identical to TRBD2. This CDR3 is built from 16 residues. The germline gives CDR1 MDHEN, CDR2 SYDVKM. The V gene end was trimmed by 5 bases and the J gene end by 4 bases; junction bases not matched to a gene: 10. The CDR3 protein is CASSLVRAGGSDTQYF. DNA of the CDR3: TGTGCCAGCAGTCTAGTTAGGGCGGGAGGGTCAGATACGCAGTATTTT. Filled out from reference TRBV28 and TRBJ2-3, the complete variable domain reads DVKVTQSSRYLVKRTGEKVFLECVQDMDHENMFWYRQDPGLGLRLIYFSYDVKMKEKGDIPEGYSVSREKKERFSLILESASTNQTSMYLCASSLVRAGGSDTQYFGPGTRLTVL.

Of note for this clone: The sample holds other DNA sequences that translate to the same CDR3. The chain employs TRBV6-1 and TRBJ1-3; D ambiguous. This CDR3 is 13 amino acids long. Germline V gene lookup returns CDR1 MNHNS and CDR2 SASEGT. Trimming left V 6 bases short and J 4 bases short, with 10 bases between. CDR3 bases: TGTGCCAGCAGCGAACTTTCCGGAAACACCATATATTTT. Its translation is CASSELSGNTIYF.

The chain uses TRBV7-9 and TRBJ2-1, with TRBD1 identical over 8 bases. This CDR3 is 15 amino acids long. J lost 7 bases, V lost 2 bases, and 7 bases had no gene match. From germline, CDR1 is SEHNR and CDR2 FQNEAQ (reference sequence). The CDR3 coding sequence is TGTGCCAGCAGCTTACGGACAGGGCACCGGAATGAGCAGTTCTTC. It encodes CASSLRTGHRNEQFF.

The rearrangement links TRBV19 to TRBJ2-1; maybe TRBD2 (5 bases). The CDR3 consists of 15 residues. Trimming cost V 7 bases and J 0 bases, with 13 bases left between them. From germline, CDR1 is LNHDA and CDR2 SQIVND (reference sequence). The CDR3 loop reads CASKAQRSSYNEQFF. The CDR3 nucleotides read TGTGCCAGTAAAGCGCAGCGGAGCTCCTACAATGAGCAGTTCTTC.

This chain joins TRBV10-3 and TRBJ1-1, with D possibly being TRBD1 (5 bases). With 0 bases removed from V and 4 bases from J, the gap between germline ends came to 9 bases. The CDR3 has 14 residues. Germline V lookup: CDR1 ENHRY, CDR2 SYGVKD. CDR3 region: CAISESTRGTEAFF. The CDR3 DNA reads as TGTGCCATCAGTGAGTCGACTAGGGGCACTGAAGCTTTCTTT.

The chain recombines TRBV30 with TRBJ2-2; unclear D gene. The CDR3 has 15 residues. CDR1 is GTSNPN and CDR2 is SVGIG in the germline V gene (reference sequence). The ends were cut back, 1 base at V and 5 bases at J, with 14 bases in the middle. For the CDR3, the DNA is TGTGCCTGGAGTGACACCCGTTTCAGTACCGGGGAGCTGTTTTTT. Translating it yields CAWSDTRFSTGELFF.

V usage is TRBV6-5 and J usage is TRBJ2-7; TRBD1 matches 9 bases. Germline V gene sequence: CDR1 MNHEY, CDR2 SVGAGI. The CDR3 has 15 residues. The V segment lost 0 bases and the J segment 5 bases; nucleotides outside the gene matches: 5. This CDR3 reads CASSYSGQGLNEQYF. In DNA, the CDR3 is TGTGCCAGCAGTTACTCGGGACAGGGTCTTAACGAGCAGTACTTC.

The DNA of the CDR3 is TGCAGCGTTCCCCAGACAGGGAACGAGCAGTACTTC. Amino acid sequence: CSVPQTGNEQYF. The chain uses TRBV29-1 and TRBJ2-7; 7 bases line up with TRBD1. Germline CDR1 is SQVTM and CDR2 is ANQGSEA. Unmatched junction bases numbered 6, after V lost 5 bases and J lost 5 bases. This CDR3 region has 12 residues.